This T cell receptor beta chain originates from a study of metastatic and nonmetastatic thyroid tumors. Study summary: Samples came from malignant and benign thyroid patients, and repertoires were compared across blood and tumor or nodule tissue.

Study results and limitations: Across blood and tumor, TCR beta diversity in malignant thyroid tumors was reportedly significantly higher than in benign nodules.

Trimming took 2 bases from V and 2 from J; bases not matched to a gene: 3. The CDR3 runs 15 residues. Points on this clone: Its antigen is as yet unknown.

Every patient was untreated before thyroid surgery. In the source study's methods: Construction of a distant-metastasis classifier for papillary thyroid cancer relied on CDR3 differences across clinicopathological groups. TCRdb re-clonotyped the PCR reads through MiXCR. TCRdb, not the authors, supplied the V and J calls. The sample lists about 12,000 clones; 20% to 25% were seen once. The V gene is TRBV12-3 or TRBV12-4, the J gene TRBJ2-7; 10 bases map to TRBD1. This TCR was sampled from a female donor with papillary thyroid cancer or a benign thyroid nodule (not recorded which). Some clones in this sample may be carry-over from other donors' samples. Material for sequencing was adjacent normal tissue. CDR3 residues: CASSLSGTGAYEQYF. DNA of the CDR3: TGTGCCAGCAGTTTATCGGGGACAGGGGCCTACGAGCAGTACTTC.